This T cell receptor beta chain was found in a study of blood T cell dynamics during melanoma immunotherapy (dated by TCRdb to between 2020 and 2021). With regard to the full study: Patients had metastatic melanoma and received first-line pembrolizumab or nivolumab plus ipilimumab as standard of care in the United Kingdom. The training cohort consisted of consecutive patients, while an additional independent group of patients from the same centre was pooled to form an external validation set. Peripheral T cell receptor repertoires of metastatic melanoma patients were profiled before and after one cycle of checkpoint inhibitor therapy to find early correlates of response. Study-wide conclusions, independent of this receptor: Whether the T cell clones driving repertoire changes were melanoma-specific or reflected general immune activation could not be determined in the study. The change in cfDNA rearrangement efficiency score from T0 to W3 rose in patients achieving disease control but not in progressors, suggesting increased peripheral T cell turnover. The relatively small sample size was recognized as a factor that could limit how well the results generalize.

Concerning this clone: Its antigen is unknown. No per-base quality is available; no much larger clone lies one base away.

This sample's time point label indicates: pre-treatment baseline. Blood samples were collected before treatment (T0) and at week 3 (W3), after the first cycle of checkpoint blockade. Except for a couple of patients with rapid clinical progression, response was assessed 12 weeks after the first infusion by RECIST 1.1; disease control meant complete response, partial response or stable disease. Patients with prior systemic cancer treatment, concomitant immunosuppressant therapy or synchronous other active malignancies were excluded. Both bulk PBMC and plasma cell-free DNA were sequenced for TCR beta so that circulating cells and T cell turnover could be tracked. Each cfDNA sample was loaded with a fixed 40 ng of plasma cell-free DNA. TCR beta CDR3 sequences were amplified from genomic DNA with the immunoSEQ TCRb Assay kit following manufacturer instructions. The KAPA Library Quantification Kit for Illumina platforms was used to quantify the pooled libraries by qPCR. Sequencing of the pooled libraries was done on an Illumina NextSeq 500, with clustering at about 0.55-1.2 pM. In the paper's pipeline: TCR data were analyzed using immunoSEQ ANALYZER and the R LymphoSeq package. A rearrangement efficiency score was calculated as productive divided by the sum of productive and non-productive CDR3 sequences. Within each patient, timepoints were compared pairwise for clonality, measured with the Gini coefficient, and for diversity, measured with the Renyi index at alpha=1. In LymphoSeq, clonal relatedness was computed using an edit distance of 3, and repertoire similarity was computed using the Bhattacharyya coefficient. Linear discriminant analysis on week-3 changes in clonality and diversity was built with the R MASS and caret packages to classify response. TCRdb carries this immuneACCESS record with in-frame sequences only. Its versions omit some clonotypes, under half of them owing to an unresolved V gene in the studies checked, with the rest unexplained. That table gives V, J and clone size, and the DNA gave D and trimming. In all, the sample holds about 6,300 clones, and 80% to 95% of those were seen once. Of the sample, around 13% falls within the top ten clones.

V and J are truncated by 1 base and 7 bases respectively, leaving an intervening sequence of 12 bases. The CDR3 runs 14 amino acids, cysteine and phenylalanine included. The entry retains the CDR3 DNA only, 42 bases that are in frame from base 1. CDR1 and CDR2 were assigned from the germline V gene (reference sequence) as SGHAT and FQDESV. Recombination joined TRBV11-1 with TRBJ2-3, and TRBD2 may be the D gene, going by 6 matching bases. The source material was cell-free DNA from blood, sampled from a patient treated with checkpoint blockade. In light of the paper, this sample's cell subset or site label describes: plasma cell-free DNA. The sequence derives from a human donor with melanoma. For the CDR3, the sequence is CASSLVGGSNTQYF. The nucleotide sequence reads TGTGCCAGCAGCTTAGTTGGAGGGTCGAATACGCAGTATTTT.